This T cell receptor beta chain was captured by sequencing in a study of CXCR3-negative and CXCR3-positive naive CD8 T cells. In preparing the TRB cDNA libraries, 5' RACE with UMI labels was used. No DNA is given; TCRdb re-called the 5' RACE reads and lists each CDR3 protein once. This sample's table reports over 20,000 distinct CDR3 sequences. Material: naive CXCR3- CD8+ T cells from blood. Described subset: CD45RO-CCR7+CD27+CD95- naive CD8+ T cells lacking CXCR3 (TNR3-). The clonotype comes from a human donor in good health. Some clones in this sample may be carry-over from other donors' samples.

CDR3 region: CASSYSGHPNTGELFF. The chain recombines TRBV6-2 or TRBV6-3 with TRBJ2-2; the D call from TCRdb, TRBD1, cannot be confirmed without DNA. CDR1 and CDR2 from the germline V gene are MNHEY and SVGEGT. The CDR3 contains 16 residues.